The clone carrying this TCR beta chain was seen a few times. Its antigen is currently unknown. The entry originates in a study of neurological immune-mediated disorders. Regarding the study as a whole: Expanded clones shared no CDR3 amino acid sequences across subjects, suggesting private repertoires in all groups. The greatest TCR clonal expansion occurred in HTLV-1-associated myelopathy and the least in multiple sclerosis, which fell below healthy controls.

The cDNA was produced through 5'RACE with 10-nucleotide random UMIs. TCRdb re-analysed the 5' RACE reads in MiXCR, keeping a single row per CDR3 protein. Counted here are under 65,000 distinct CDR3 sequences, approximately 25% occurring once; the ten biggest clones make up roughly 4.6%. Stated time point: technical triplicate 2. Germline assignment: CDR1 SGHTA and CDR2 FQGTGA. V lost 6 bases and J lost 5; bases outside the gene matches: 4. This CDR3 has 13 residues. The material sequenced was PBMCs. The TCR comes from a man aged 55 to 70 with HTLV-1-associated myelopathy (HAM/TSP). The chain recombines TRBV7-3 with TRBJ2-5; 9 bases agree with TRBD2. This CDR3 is CASRPTSGETQYF. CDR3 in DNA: TGTGCCAGCAGACCAACTAGCGGGGAGACCCAGTACTTC.